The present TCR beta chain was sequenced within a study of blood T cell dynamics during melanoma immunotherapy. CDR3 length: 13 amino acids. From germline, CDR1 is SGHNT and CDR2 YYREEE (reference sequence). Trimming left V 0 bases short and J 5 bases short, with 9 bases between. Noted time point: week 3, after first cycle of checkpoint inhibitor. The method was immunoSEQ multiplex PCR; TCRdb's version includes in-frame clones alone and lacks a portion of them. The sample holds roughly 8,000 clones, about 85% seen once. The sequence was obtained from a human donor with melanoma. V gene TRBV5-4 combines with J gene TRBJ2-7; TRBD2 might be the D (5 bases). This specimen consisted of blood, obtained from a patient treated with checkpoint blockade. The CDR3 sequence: CASSLEAGDEQYF. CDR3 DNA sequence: TGTGCCAGCAGCTTGGAGGCGGGCGACGAGCAGTACTTC.